Listed below are T cell receptor beta chains from one sample, sequenced in a study of long-term antiretroviral therapy in people with HIV. Generated by immunoSEQ multiplex PCR, the TCRdb table keeps only in-frame clones and is missing some. The table lists 45,000 to 50,000 clones, under 90% of them singletons. Sample: unsorted PBMCs, taken 0.8 years after starting antiretroviral therapy. The receptors come from a young woman with HIV. Both conserved end residues are part of each CDR3. The D gene is left open where the match is weak. Not all rows give a size; the values are once, few, many and, for expanded clones, a class.

-	TRBV19	TRBD2	TRBJ2-1	TGTGCCAGTAGTATCTCCGCGGGGGGCCACAATGAGCAGTTCTTC	CASSISAGGHNEQFF
-	TRBV11-3	TRBD2	TRBJ2-7	TGTGCCAGCAGCTTAGGGGCTAGCGGGACATACGAGCAGTACTTC	CASSLGASGTYEQYF
-	TRBV6-5	TRBD1	TRBJ1-5	TGTGCCAGCCAGACCGGGACAGGGAATCAGCCCCAGCATTTT	CASQTGTGNQPQHF
-	TRBV6-5	-	TRBJ2-1	TGTGCCAGCAGTTCCACAATTAACCAGGGGCATGAGCAGTTCTTC	CASSSTINQGHEQFF
-	TRBV11-3	TRBD1	TRBJ2-7	TGTGCCAGCAGCCACGGGACAGGGGTCTCCTACGAGCAGTACTTC	CASSHGTGVSYEQYF
-	TRBV11-1	TRBD2	TRBJ2-1	TGTGCCAGCAGGACGGGAGGTCTTACCTACAATGAGCAGTTCTTC	CASRTGGLTYNEQFF
-	TRBV7-9	-	TRBJ2-1	TGTGCCAGCAGCTCTCAAGGAGCCGGGAGAGCATCCTACAATGAGCAGTTCTTC	CASSSQGAGRASYNEQFF
-	TRBV6-6	TRBD2	TRBJ2-7	TGTGCCAGCAGGCTCACTAGCGGGAGTAACGAGCAGTACTTC	CASRLTSGSNEQYF
-	TRBV9	-	TRBJ2-1	TGTGCCAGCAGCGTAGAGATCGCGGGTGTTGCCAATGAGCAGTTCTTC	CASSVEIAGVANEQFF
few	TRBV19	TRBD1	TRBJ2-7	TGTGCCAGTAGTATAGGACAGGGGCCAGAACTCTTC	CASSIGQGPELF
-	TRBV6-6	-	TRBJ1-5	TGTGCCAGCAGTTACCCCCGGGACTTCAATCAGCCCCAGCATTTT	CASSYPRDFNQPQHF
-	TRBV4-3	-	TRBJ2-1	TGCGCCAGCAGCCAAGATCTCGGCGACAATGAGCAGTTCTTC	CASSQDLGDNEQFF
-	TRBV5-1	-	TRBJ1-2	TGCGCCAGCAGCACCTCCGGGACGGCGTTTCTTAACTACACCTTC	CASSTSGTAFLNYTF
-	TRBV5-1	TRBD2	TRBJ2-2	TGCGCCAGCAGCTTGTCGGGAGGGGGCACCGGGGAGCTGTTTTTT	CASSLSGGGTGELFF
-	TRBV6-1	TRBD2	TRBJ2-2	TGTGCCAGCAGTGAAGCGCGGGGGGCCGGGGAGCTGTTTTTT	CASSEARGAGELFF
few	TRBV7-9	TRBD2	TRBJ2-4	TGTGCCAGCAGCTCCTATAGCGGGAGTAGAGGGGACATTCAGTACTTC	CASSSYSGSRGDIQYF
-	TRBV4-2	TRBD1	TRBJ2-7	TGTGCCAGCAGCTCCAGGGACAGGGGCGACTACGAGCAGTACTTC	CASSSRDRGDYEQYF
-	TRBV28	-	TRBJ2-2	TGTGCCAGCAGGGCCCTATGGGCAACCGGGGAGCTGTTTTTT	CASRALWATGELFF
-	TRBV15	TRBD2	TRBJ2-7	TGTGCCACCAGCAGAGGTCCGGTGGGTTCTAGCGGCAGCTACGAGCAGTACTTC	CATSRGPVGSSGSYEQYF
once	TRBV10-2	-	TRBJ2-1	TGCGCCAGCTCAGTAGGCTACAATGAGCAGTTCTTC	CASSVGYNEQFF
-	TRBV10-3	-	TRBJ2-7	TGTGCCATCATGGGGGGGGCGTTCGAGCAGTACTTC	CAIMGGAFEQYF
-	TRBV7-9	-	TRBJ2-4	TGTGCCAGCAGCTTCAAGGTGTTGGCCAAAAACATTCAGTACTTC	CASSFKVLAKNIQYF
-	TRBV15	-	TRBJ2-5	TGTGCCACCAGCAGAGATGGTGGCGGAGAAGAGACCCAGTACTTC	CATSRDGGGEETQYF
-	TRBV5-1	-	TRBJ2-2	TGCGCCAGCAGCTACGGACCAGCGGGGGAGCTGTTTTTT	CASSYGPAGELFF
-	TRBV11-2	TRBD1	TRBJ2-7	TGTGCCAGCAGTTGGGAAGCCGGGACAGAAATCGACGAGCAGTACTTC	CASSWEAGTEIDEQYF
-	TRBV7-9	-	TRBJ2-4	TGTGCCAGCAGCTCGAGGGGGGATGCCAAAAACATTCAGTACTTC	CASSSRGDAKNIQYF
-	TRBV7-6	TRBD2	TRBJ2-3	TGTGCCAGCAGTCCAATCCTAGCGGGGGATTTCCTGCAGTATTTT	CASSPILAGDFLQYF
-	TRBV27	TRBD2	TRBJ2-1	TGTGCCAGCAGTGCCAGCGGGAGCCCTTGGAATGAGCAGTTCTTC	CASSASGSPWNEQFF
-	TRBV10-3	TRBD1	TRBJ1-2	TGTGCCATCAGCCCCAGGGGGCGCATGGACATCGGTGGCTACACCTTC	CAISPRGRMDIGGYTF
-	TRBV18	-	TRBJ2-3	TGTGCCAGCTCACCCTCGGGGACTTCCACAGATACGCAGTATTTT	CASSPSGTSTDTQYF
-	TRBV10-3	-	TRBJ2-5	TGTGCCATCAGTGAGCCACGACTAAGCGGGCTGGAGACCCAGTACTTC	CAISEPRLSGLETQYF
-	TRBV6-1	-	TRBJ2-5	TGTGCCAGCAGCCTCGGACCGCGGGAGTACTTC	CASSLGPREYF
-	TRBV5-1	-	TRBJ2-2	TGCGCCAGCAGCTTGATGCCCGTCGAACGGGAGCTGTTTTTT	CASSLMPVERELFF
-	TRBV7-9	TRBD1	TRBJ2-7	TGTGCCAGCAGCTTCTTCGACAGGGGATCCTACGAGCAGTACTTC	CASSFFDRGSYEQYF
few	TRBV9	-	TRBJ2-1	TGTGCCAGCAGCGTAGCTAGTCTTGCCAATGAGCAGTTCTTC	CASSVASLANEQFF
-	TRBV11-3	TRBD1	TRBJ2-1	TGTGCCAGCAGCTTGCCCGAACCAGGGGGTACTGAGCAGTTCTTC	CASSLPEPGGTEQFF
-	TRBV5-4	-	TRBJ1-5	TGTGCCAGCAGTCGGACAGAATCTTCCAATCAGCCCCAGCATTTT	CASSRTESSNQPQHF
-	TRBV6-5	TRBD1	TRBJ2-4	TGTGCCAGCAAGAGACCTGGGACAGGCAAAAACATTCAGTACTTC	CASKRPGTGKNIQYF
-	TRBV15	TRBD1	TRBJ2-5	TGTGCCACCAGCAGGGGACAGCTACAAGAGACCCAGTACTTC	CATSRGQLQETQYF
-	TRBV5-1	TRBD2	TRBJ2-2	TGCGCCAGCAGCTTGGCCTCGGGACTAGCGGGGGCCGGGGAGCTGTTTTTT	CASSLASGLAGAGELFF
-	TRBV11-2	TRBD1	TRBJ2-7	TGTGCCAGCAGCCTACAGATACCGGGACAGGGGAGGGGGGAGCAGTACTTC	CASSLQIPGQGRGEQYF
-	TRBV5-1	TRBD2	TRBJ2-2	TGCGCCAGCAGCTTCTTGCCGACTAGCGGGAGGGCCCTGGGCACCGGGGAGCTGTTTTTT	CASSFLPTSGRALGTGELFF
-	TRBV28	-	TRBJ1-1	TGTGCCAGCAGTTTATTGGGAATGGGGGCGAGGACTGAAGCTTTCTTT	CASSLLGMGARTEAFF
-	TRBV7-2	-	TRBJ2-7	TGTGCCAGCAGCTTAGGTCTCTATACCTACGAGCAGTACTTC	CASSLGLYTYEQYF
-	TRBV7-6	TRBD2	TRBJ2-2	TGTGCCAGCGTCTCGACTAGCGGGTACACCGGGGAGCTGTTTTTT	CASVSTSGYTGELFF